The rows below give T cell receptor beta chains drawn from one sample of a study of post-analysis software for immune sequencing data. TCRdb reprocessed the PCR reads via MiXCR and lists one record per CDR3 protein. The sample lists 150,000 or so distinct CDR3 sequences, 35% to 40% occurring once. The material sequenced was blood, taken after autologous hematopoietic stem cell transplantation. Receptors were obtained from a girl between 10 and 17 years old with multiple sclerosis. Each CDR3 is given with its conserved first and last residue. D genes are given only for firm matches. Clone sizes are given selectively: once, few, many, or a class where the clone is expanded.

j_gene | v_gene | abundance | d_gene | CDR3nt | CDR3aa
TRBJ1-4 | TRBV6-5 | . | . | TGTGCCAGCAGTTACGGTGCATGGGGGGCGGGCGAAAAACTGTTTTTT | CASSYGAWGAGEKLFF
TRBJ2-7 | TRBV28 | few | TRBD2 | TGTGCCAGCAGTTTTATGGCGGGAGGGTCGTACGAGCAGTACTTC | CASSFMAGGSYEQYF
TRBJ2-6 | TRBV5-1 | . | . | TGCGCCAGCAGCAGTTCCGGGACGGTTGACTCTGGGGCCAACGTCCTGACTTTC | CASSSSGTVDSGANVLTF
TRBJ2-1 | TRBV20-1 | . | TRBD2 | TGCAGTGCTAGCGGGAGGGCCTATGAGCAGTTCTTC | CSASGRAYEQFF
TRBJ1-2 | TRBV9 | few | . | TGTGCCAGCAGCGTAGTGGGAGGAGATGGCTACACCTTC | CASSVVGGDGYTF
TRBJ2-7 | TRBV27 | . | TRBD2 | TGTGCCAGCAGTCCTCTAGCGGGAGAAGGCGAGCAGTACTTC | CASSPLAGEGEQYF
TRBJ2-3 | TRBV29-1 | few | TRBD2 | TGCAGCGTCAGGACTAGCGGCACAGATACGCAGTATTTT | CSVRTSGTDTQYF
TRBJ2-6 | TRBV6-6 | many | . | TGTGCCAGCAGCCCCGTTAGGGGGGCCAACGTCCTGACTTTC | CASSPVRGANVLTF
TRBJ1-2 | TRBV7-2 | few | . | TGTGCCAGCAGCTTAGCGTCGGGAAGACAACTTATGGGTGGCTACACCTTC | CASSLASGRQLMGGYTF
TRBJ2-7 | TRBV7-9 | few | . | TGCGCCAGCAGCCCGCCTACGGGGAGCTACGAGCAGTACTTC | CASSPPTGSYEQYF
TRBJ1-4 | TRBV7-6 | few | TRBD1 | TGTGCCAGCAGCCCAGAGGCGGGACAGGGAGGCGAAAAACTGTTTTTT | CASSPEAGQGGEKLFF
TRBJ2-1 | TRBV10-3 | few | TRBD2 | TGTGCCATCAGTGAGTCGGTAGCGGGAGATGCATACAATGAGCAGTTCTTC | CAISESVAGDAYNEQFF
TRBJ2-3 | TRBV5-1 | many | . | TGCGCCAGCAGCCCGATCACTGCGGGGGCTAGCACAGATACGCAGTATTTT | CASSPITAGASTDTQYF
TRBJ1-2 | TRBV28 | once | TRBD1 | TGTGCCAGCAGTCACCGGGACAGGGGTATGGGTGGCTACACCTTC | CASSHRDRGMGGYTF
TRBJ2-7 | TRBV15 | . | . | TGTGCCACCAGCAGAGACCGGCTGCGCGAGCAGTACTTC | CATSRDRLREQYF
TRBJ2-5 | TRBV6-2/TRBV6-3 | . | TRBD1 | TGTGCCGGCAGTTACTCCTTCGGACAGGCCCAAGAGACCCAGTACTTC | CAGSYSFGQAQETQYF
TRBJ2-7 | TRBV20-1 | . | TRBD2 | TGCAGTGCTTCAGTAGCGGGAATCTTTTACGAGCAGTACTTC | CSASVAGIFYEQYF
TRBJ1-4 | TRBV29-1 | many | . | TGCAGCGTAAGGAATGAAAAACTGTTTTTT | CSVRNEKLFF
TRBJ2-1 | TRBV4-3 | few | . | TGCGCCAGCAGCCAAGCCAGGACGGATTACAATGAGCAGTTCTTC | CASSQARTDYNEQFF
TRBJ2-7 | TRBV20-1 | few | . | TGCAGTGCTAGGGCCGGGCCAAGGGGCTACGAGCAGTACTTC | CSARAGPRGYEQYF
TRBJ2-7 | TRBV10-2 | . | TRBD1 | TGCGCCAGCAGTGGACAGGGCCTGAACTACGAGCAGTACTTC | CASSGQGLNYEQYF
TRBJ1-2 | TRBV24-1 | few | TRBD1 | TGTGCCACCAGTGACCCAGGGACAGCCTATGGCTACACCTTC | CATSDPGTAYGYTF
TRBJ2-7 | TRBV7-6 | few | . | TGTGCCAGCAGCAAAGCAGGGCCCGAGCAGTACTTC | CASSKAGPEQYF
TRBJ1-2 | TRBV6-1 | few | TRBD1 | TGTGCCAGCAGTGACCGGACAGGGAGAGATGGCTACACCTTC | CASSDRTGRDGYTF